Here is one TCR beta chain with its context. Total RNA was isolated from each sample in quantities of at least 5.5 micrograms. The CDR3 length is 15 residues. Germline V gene data show CDR1 as SNHLY and CDR2 as FYNNEI. V lost 9 bases, J lost 2 bases, and 19 bases lay in between. Alongside a J-beta primer mix, a sample-barcoded 5' primer served in a second PCR lasting about 7 to 11 cycles. From the 5' RACE reads, TCRdb called clonotypes with MiXCR, one entry per CDR3 protein. This sample carries about 780,000 distinct CDR3 sequences, 20% to 30% of them seen once, and the ten largest clones take 2.5% to 3.5%. The data were taken from a study of blood T cells in healthy people across ages. This sample was shared with a second study, whose subject was T cells of mothers and their children. That investigation notes: Random nucleotides (2-4) and sample barcodes were added by the M1S primer used in the second PCR.

Sequencing was performed on blood. The chain joins TRBV2 to TRBJ2-5; TRBD2 is a possible D gene (6 bases). The sequence was obtained from a boy younger than 18 in good health. This CDR3 reads CARTKASELQETQYF. The CDR3 DNA is TGTGCCAGGACAAAAGCTAGCGAACTTCAAGAGACCCAGTACTTC.